Below are 32 T cell receptor beta chains sequenced from a single sample in a study of cytomegalovirus exposure and HLA in healthy donors (dated by TCRdb to the late 2010s). The library came from the immunoSEQ multiplex PCR assay. For the multiplex PCR, a mixture combining 60 forward primers for TCR Vbeta segments and 13 reverse primers for TCR Jbeta segments was used. As stored in TCRdb, this immuneACCESS dataset retains in-frame rearrangements with V and J assigned. A fraction of the clones does not appear; measured against another copy, unresolved V genes explain less than half of the discrepancy, and the remainder lacks a known reason. The sample includes about 130,000 clones, with around three quarters observed a single time. The top ten clones comprise more than 2.5% of the sample. Material for sequencing was PBMCs. Receptor source: a woman between 55 and 75 years old in good health and CMV-seropositive.

The chain has TRBV6-6 and TRBJ1-2; TRBD1 is a possible D gene (5 bases). CDR3 length equals 11 residues. Trimming shortened V by 6 bases and J by 8 bases, and 10 bases separated the two germline ends. Germline CDR1 reads MNHNY; CDR2 reads SVGAGI (reference sequence). The CDR3 loop is CASSGAGGYTF. CDR3 in DNA: TGTGCCAGCAGCGGGGCGGGAGGCTACACCTTC.

V gene TRBV19 combines with J gene TRBJ2-5; a weak D match, TRBD1 (5 bases). V was trimmed by 5 bases and J by 5 bases, leaving 15 bases between them. Germline CDR1 and CDR2: LNHDA and SQIVND (reference sequence). CDR3 size: 14 residues. The DNA of the CDR3 is TGTGCCAGTAGTTTTTGGCTGGGGCACGAGACCCAGTACTTC. Protein sequence: CASSFWLGHETQYF.

This chain connects TRBV7-9 to TRBJ1-1; D not resolved. CDR1 is SEHNR and CDR2 is FQNEAQ in the germline V gene (reference sequence). V was cut by 2 bases and J by 3 bases, with 7 bases left in between. The CDR3 totals 13 residues. The DNA for the CDR3 is TGTGCCAGCAGCTTACTCGGTGACACTGAAGCTTTCTTT. It yields the protein CASSLLGDTEAFF.

J is TRBJ1-1 and V is TRBV19; TRBD1 is a possible D gene (6 bases). The CDR3 covers 13 residues. Trimming took off 1 base at V and 4 bases at J, with 7 bases between the two ends. Germline loops: CDR1 LNHDA, CDR2 SQIVND (reference sequence). The CDR3 nucleotides read TGTGCCAGTAGTATAGCAGGGGCCACTGAAGCTTTCTTT. Translated, it gives CASSIAGATEAFF.

The gene calls are TRBV6-1 and TRBJ2-1, with 7 bases that match TRBD1. CDR1 MNHNS and CDR2 SASEGT come from the germline V gene. The CDR3 totals 16 residues. The trim removed 4 bases at V and 0 bases at J, leaving 6 bases unmatched. The CDR3 is CASSGSRGSSYNEQFF. Written as DNA, the CDR3 is TGTGCCAGCAGTGGAAGCAGGGGGAGCTCCTACAATGAGCAGTTCTTC.

The V and J genes are TRBV5-1 and TRBJ2-1; 9 nucleotides match TRBD1. The germline V gene encodes CDR1 SGHRS and CDR2 YFSETQ. The CDR3 has 16 residues. J lost 4 bases, V lost 2 bases, and 7 bases had no gene match. The CDR3 loop is CASSLQTGGGYNEQFF. CDR3 coding DNA: TGCGCCAGCAGCTTACAGACAGGGGGGGGGTACAATGAGCAGTTCTTC.

The gene calls are TRBV7-8 and TRBJ2-5; 11 nucleotides line up with TRBD1. The DNA end lines up better with TRBJ2-7; the J call may be wrong. The germline gives CDR1 SGHVS, CDR2 FQNEAQ. This CDR3 region has 14 residues. The CDR3 here is CASSKGTGGYEQYF. In DNA, the CDR3 is TGTGCCAGCAGCAAAGGGACAGGGGGCTACGAGCAGTACTTC.

V is TRBV7-9 and J is TRBJ1-4, with D possibly TRBD1 on 6 matching bases. Germline CDR1 and CDR2: SEHNR and FQNEAQ (reference sequence). There are 16 residues in the CDR3. Trimming took off 0 bases at V and 8 bases at J, with 16 bases between the two ends. Here the CDR3 reads CASSLALWTEDEKLFF. As DNA, the CDR3 is TGTGCCAGCAGCTTAGCGCTGTGGACAGAGGACGAAAAACTGTTTTTT.

The chain uses TRBV18 and TRBJ1-2; 9 nucleotides align to TRBD1. There are 17 residues in the CDR3. Trimming removed 1 base from V and 2 bases from J; junction bases left unmatched: 8. Germline lookup yields CDR1 KGHSH and CDR2 LQKENI. CDR3 protein: CASSPLNGQGRNYGYTF. The CDR3 DNA reads TGTGCCAGCTCACCACTTAATGGACAGGGGCGAAACTATGGCTACACCTTC. The whole variable domain, filled in from reference TRBV18 and TRBJ1-2, reads NAGVMQNPRHLVRRRGQEARLRCSPMKGHSHVYWYRQLPEEGLKFMVYLQKENIIDESGMPKERFSAEFPKEGPSILRIQQVVRGDSAAYFCASSPLNGQGRNYGYTFGSGTRLTVV.

This clone was detected a few times. The V call is TRBV9, the J call TRBJ2-5, with 10 bases lining up with TRBD1. CDR1 and CDR2 (germline): SGDLS, YYNGEE. CDR3 length: 16 amino acids. The V segment lost 2 bases and the J segment 4 bases; nucleotides outside the gene matches: 8. The CDR3: CASSVRDRGWGETQYF. DNA for the CDR3: TGTGCCAGCAGCGTCCGGGACAGGGGATGGGGAGAGACCCAGTACTTC.

In this sample, this clone turned up once. CDR3 region: CASGAANYGYTF. The CDR3 DNA reads as TGTGCCAGCGGAGCAGCTAACTATGGCTACACCTTC. The rearrangement uses TRBV6-1 and TRBJ1-2; D gene unclear. The V gene's germline CDR1 is MNHNS and CDR2 SASEGT. CDR3 length equals 12 residues. V lost 8 bases, J lost 0 bases, and 7 bases lay in between.

The chain uses TRBV5-1 and TRBJ1-5; maybe TRBD1 (5 bases). CDR1 is SGHRS, CDR2 YFSETQ, per germline. This CDR3 has 14 amino acids. Trimming pared 0 bases from V and 6 bases from J, leaving 10 bases between. In nucleotides, the CDR3 is TGCGCCAGCAGCTTGGGAATGGGGGGTCAGCCCCAGCATTTT. It is translated as CASSLGMGGQPQHF.

V gene TRBV18 combines with J gene TRBJ1-6; D ambiguous. CDR3 length equals 14 residues. The germline V and J ends were trimmed by 2 bases and 11 bases, with 13 bases remaining between them. The germline V gene has CDR1 KGHSH and CDR2 LQKENI. As DNA, the CDR3 is TGTGCCAGCTCACCAGAGATAAGGAGTACACCCCTCCACTTT. Translated, it gives CASSPEIRSTPLHF.

This chain uses TRBV5-1 with TRBJ2-7; 10 nucleotides line up with TRBD1. Looked up from germline, CDR1 is SGHRS and CDR2 is YFSETQ. The trim removed 4 bases at V and 6 bases at J, leaving 13 bases unmatched. The CDR3 totals 16 residues. The CDR3 DNA reads TGCGCCAGCAGCGAAAGTCCGGGACAGGGGAACTCCGAGCAGTACTTC. It translates to CASSESPGQGNSEQYF.

This chain links TRBV11-2 with TRBJ1-2; D gene ambiguous. The CDR3 totals 11 residues. Per germline, CDR1 SGHAT and CDR2 FQNNGV. Trimming took off 4 bases at V and 7 bases at J, with 7 bases between the two ends. The CDR3 DNA follows: TGTGCCAGCAGCTCCGGGGTTGGCTACACCTTC. Its protein product is CASSSGVGYTF.

V is TRBV6-5 and J is TRBJ2-5; no definite D call. Between the trimmed V and J ends, which lost 6 bases and 3 bases, there was a span of 14 bases. The CDR3 consists of 14 residues. The germline gives CDR1 MNHEY, CDR2 SVGAGI. CDR3 protein: CASSSEPGEETQYF. CDR3 DNA: TGTGCCAGCAGCAGCGAACCGGGTGAAGAGACCCAGTACTTC.

The rearrangement links TRBV21-1 to TRBJ1-2; TRBD1, the table's D call, was not compared with the DNA. TRBV21-1 is an annotated pseudogene. The CDR3 contains 17 residues. CDR3: CASSSPTGGQSNYGYTF. The DNA for the CDR3 is TGTGCCAGCAGTAGCCCGACAGGGGGCCAATCTAACTATGGCTACACCTTC.

The chain uses TRBV5-1 and TRBJ1-1, with D maybe TRBD1 (6 bases). Trimming pared 5 bases from V and 1 base from J, leaving 15 bases between. The germline gives CDR1 SGHRS, CDR2 YFSETQ. The CDR3 totals 15 residues. CDR3 nucleotides: TGCGCCAGCAGGGAACAGGGAACGGAGAACACTGAAGCTTTCTTT. This encodes CASREQGTENTEAFF. The full variable domain, in which reference TRBV5-1 and TRBJ1-1 provide the parts outside the CDR3, is KAGVTQTPRYLIKTRGQQVTLSCSPISGHRSVSWYQQTPGQGLQFLFEYFSETQRNKGNFPGRFSGRQFSNSRSEMNVSTLELGDSALYLCASREQGTENTEAFFGQGTRLTVV.

This clone turned up a few times. This chain uses TRBV6-1 with TRBJ2-7; 7 bases are shared with TRBD1. This CDR3 region has 14 residues. CDR1 is MNHNS, CDR2 SASEGT, per germline. Trimming cost V 7 bases and J 0 bases; bases outside gene matches: 6. CDR3 protein: CASKLRDSSYEQYF. In nucleotides, the CDR3 is TGTGCCAGCAAGCTCCGGGACAGCTCCTACGAGCAGTACTTC.

A single count supports this clone. The chain has TRBV6-1 and TRBJ2-1; 7 bases line up with TRBD2. The V and J ends lost 4 bases and 8 bases, in that order; junction bases with no gene match: 17. CDR1 MNHNS and CDR2 SASEGT come from the germline V gene. There are 17 residues in the CDR3. The chain's CDR3 is CASSVAAFVREVDEQFF. The DNA for the CDR3 is TGTGCCAGCAGTGTTGCAGCTTTTGTCCGGGAGGTCGATGAGCAGTTCTTC.

This chain uses TRBV4-2 with TRBJ1-1; TRBD1 aligns across 7 bases. Looked up from germline, CDR1 is LGHNA and CDR2 is YNFKEQ. There are 13 residues in the CDR3. Trimming cost V 8 bases and J 0 bases; bases outside gene matches: 3. The chain's CDR3 is CASGTVMNTEAFF. The CDR3 bases are TGTGCCAGCGGGACAGTTATGAACACTGAAGCTTTCTTT.

The rearrangement links TRBV9 to TRBJ1-2; 9 bases align to TRBD1. The CDR3 extends over 15 amino acids. Germline V gives CDR1 SGDLS, CDR2 YYNGEE. J was trimmed by 8 bases and V by 3 bases; bases with no gene match: 11. This chain's CDR3 is CASSGLGQGYEGYTF. In DNA form, the CDR3 reads TGTGCCAGCAGCGGCCTGGGACAGGGATATGAGGGCTACACCTTC.

This clone was recorded a few times. This chain connects TRBV27 to TRBJ1-5; 9 bases match TRBD1. The CDR3 has 16 amino acids. The germline CDR1 and CDR2 sequences are MNHEY and SMNVEV (reference sequence). The V gene end was trimmed by 2 bases and the J gene end by 0 bases; junction bases not matched to a gene: 2. Here the CDR3 reads CASSLGDRVSNQPQHF. CDR3 coding DNA: TGTGCCAGCAGTTTAGGGGACAGGGTTAGCAATCAGCCCCAGCATTTT.

V is TRBV19 and J is TRBJ1-5; 9 bases align to TRBD1. The CDR3 has 17 amino acids. Germline values: CDR1 LNHDA, CDR2 SQIVND (reference sequence). V dropped 4 bases and J dropped 3; count of bases not matched to a gene: 10. The DNA for the CDR3 is TGTGCCAGTAGTACAGCCGGGACAGGGAAAACCAATCAGCCCCAGCATTTT. Its translation: CASSTAGTGKTNQPQHF.

The chain uses TRBV7-9 and TRBJ2-1; 7 bases are a match to TRBD1. CDR3 length: 15 amino acids. Germline V gives CDR1 SEHNR, CDR2 FQNEAQ (reference sequence). The V and J ends lost 4 bases and 8 bases, in that order; junction bases with no gene match: 11. The CDR3 sequence: CASSSSTGFFHEQFF. The CDR3, as DNA: TGTGCCAGCAGCTCTTCGACAGGGTTCTTCCATGAGCAGTTCTTC.

The chain recombines TRBV10-3 with TRBJ1-1; no definite D call. In germline, CDR1 is ENHRY, CDR2 SYGVKD. Between the trimmed V and J ends, which lost 0 bases and 2 bases, there was a span of 10 bases. This CDR3 comprises 15 residues. The CDR3 DNA sequence: TGTGCCATCAGTGAGTCCCCCACTGGTAACACTGAAGCTTTCTTT. Translated: CAISESPTGNTEAFF.

The genes are TRBV7-9 and TRBJ1-1, with a possible D match to TRBD1 (6 bases). Per the germline V gene, CDR1 is SEHNR and CDR2 is FQNEAQ (reference sequence). Trimming removed 3 bases at V and 3 bases at J, with 14 bases between. The length of the CDR3 is 15 residues. The CDR3 DNA reads TGTGCCAGCAGCTTCGCAGGGGCGTTGGACACTGAAGCTTTCTTT. Protein sequence: CASSFAGALDTEAFF.

V usage is TRBV2 and J usage is TRBJ2-7, with D perhaps matching TRBD1 (5 bases). Germline V gene data show CDR1 as SNHLY and CDR2 as FYNNEI. Deletions cut 2 bases from V and 7 bases from J, with 12 bases between. This CDR3 contains 13 residues. The CDR3 reads CASSEIQGDEQYF. The CDR3, as DNA: TGTGCCAGCAGTGAAATTCAAGGGGATGAGCAGTACTTC.

The rearrangement uses TRBV6-5 and TRBJ2-5; 10 bases align to TRBD2. The CDR3 sequence is 15 residues long. Germline assignment: CDR1 MNHEY and CDR2 SVGAGI. With 3 bases clipped from V and 2 bases from J, the junction kept 3 bases outside the gene matches. CDR3 nucleotides: TGTGCCAGCAGTTATCTAGCGGGGGTTCAAGAGACCCAGTACTTC. It codes for CASSYLAGVQETQYF.

The chain links TRBV27 to TRBJ2-1; D is unclear. This CDR3 contains 14 residues. Trimming shortened V by 3 bases and J by 1 base, and 7 bases separated the two germline ends. Looked up from germline, CDR1 is MNHEY and CDR2 is SMNVEV (reference sequence). CDR3 region: CASSLAASYNEQFF. The CDR3, as DNA: TGTGCCAGCAGTTTGGCGGCTTCCTACAATGAGCAGTTCTTC.

This chain links TRBV7-8 with TRBJ1-4; D gene ambiguous. This CDR3 is 16 amino acids long. The V end lost 1 base, the J end lost 1 base, and 10 bases lay between the germline ends. From germline, CDR1 is SGHVS and CDR2 FQNEAQ. The CDR3 DNA reads TGTGCCAGCAGCTTAGGGAGGGTCGGAACTAATGAAAAACTGTTTTTT. As protein: CASSLGRVGTNEKLFF.

The V gene is TRBV30, the J gene TRBJ1-6; 8 bases map to TRBD1. CDR3 size: 18 residues. Germline CDR1 is GTSNPN and CDR2 is SVGIG (reference sequence). V was pared by 2 bases and J by 9 bases, with 18 bases of the junction left unmatched. The CDR3 here is CAWSFNLLRTGHGSPLHF. In DNA, the CDR3 is TGTGCCTGGAGTTTTAATCTCCTCCGGACAGGGCATGGTTCACCCCTCCACTTT.